The 25 T cell receptor beta chains below were found in one sample sequenced in a study of cytomegalovirus exposure and HLA in healthy donors. The PCR used 60 Vbeta and 13 Jbeta primers. Libraries were prepared by immunoSEQ multiplex PCR; TCRdb keeps only in-frame clonotypes and omits some of them. The table has some 140,000 clones, roughly 79% seen once; the top ten hold about 1%. Material for sequencing was PBMCs. The receptor set was obtained from a man aged 18 to 35 in good health and CMV-seronegative.

The chain uses TRBV5-6 and TRBJ2-7, with 8 bases lining up with TRBD1. The germline gives CDR1 SGHDT, CDR2 YYEEEE. J was trimmed by 5 bases and V by 0 bases; bases with no gene match: 4. The CDR3 covers 14 residues. Here the CDR3 reads CASSLEQGAHEQYF. In DNA form, the CDR3 reads TGTGCCAGCAGCTTGGAGCAGGGGGCTCACGAGCAGTACTTC.

The chain has TRBV5-1 and TRBJ2-7; tentatively, D is TRBD2 (6 bases). CDR3 size: 18 residues. V lost 4 bases and J lost 4, with 27 bases in between. The V gene's germline CDR1 is SGHRS and CDR2 YFSETQ. In DNA, the CDR3 is TGCGCCAGCAGCCGGGGGATGGGGATATTCCGGGCAAGTTACGAGCAGTACTTC. The encoded protein is CASSRGMGIFRASYEQYF.

The J gene is TRBJ1-1, the V gene TRBV6-4, with D hard to call. The germline CDR1 and CDR2 sequences are MRHNA and SNTAGT. The CDR3 totals 13 residues. Trimming left V 5 bases short and J 4 bases short, with 11 bases between. CDR3 sequence: CASSQEGGTEAFF. DNA of the CDR3: TGTGCCAGCAGTCAGGAGGGTGGCACTGAAGCTTTCTTT.

The V call is TRBV6-6, the J call TRBJ2-2, with D perhaps TRBD2 (5 bases). Germline CDR1 MNHNY, CDR2 SVGAGI (reference sequence). The CDR3 has 16 residues. V lost 4 bases and J lost 3, with 15 bases in between. The CDR3 nucleotides read TGTGCCAGCAGTTTCCCCGGGATGACTTACACCGGGGAGCTGTTTTTT. As protein: CASSFPGMTYTGELFF.

The gene calls are TRBV10-3 and TRBJ2-2, with D maybe TRBD1 (6 bases). The CDR3 has 15 residues. The germline V and J ends were trimmed by 2 bases and 6 bases, with 13 bases remaining between them. Germline loops: CDR1 ENHRY, CDR2 SYGVKD. CDR3 coding DNA: TGTGCCATCAGTGAGCCCCTGGCAGGGGCCGGGGAGCTGTTTTTT. Protein sequence: CAISEPLAGAGELFF.

This clone was detected only a few times. The rearrangement links TRBV9 to TRBJ2-5; no firm D call. CDR1 and CDR2 from the germline V gene are SGDLS and YYNGEE. Trimming removed 4 bases at V and 3 bases at J, with 10 bases between. There are 13 residues in the CDR3. The CDR3 protein is CASSPSLEETQYF. DNA for the CDR3: TGTGCCAGCAGCCCAAGCTTGGAAGAGACCCAGTACTTC.

Concerning this clone itself: Other DNA sequences in this specimen translate into the identical CDR3. The chain has TRBV29-1 and TRBJ1-2, with TRBD1 identical over 8 bases. The V and J ends lost 4 bases and 2 bases, in that order; junction bases with no gene match: 21. Germline V CDR1 and CDR2: SQVTM, ANQGSEA. The CDR3 loop spans 19 amino acids. The CDR3 region has the DNA TGCAGCGTTGGCCCGTCCCCCGGACAGGGACGGGTTCCAAACTATGGCTACACCTTC. Translation: CSVGPSPGQGRVPNYGYTF.

The chain couples TRBV9 to TRBJ2-5; the match to TRBD2 covers 7 bases. The ends lost 4 bases at V and 2 bases at J; junction bases unmatched: 5. Germline V gene data show CDR1 as SGDLS and CDR2 as YYNGEE. CDR3 size: 14 residues. The CDR3 sequence: CASSRSGLQETQYF. CDR3 DNA sequence: TGTGCCAGCAGCCGTTCGGGACTACAAGAGACCCAGTACTTC.

V is TRBV6-5 and J is TRBJ2-3; tentatively, D is TRBD1 (5 bases). The CDR3 contains 12 residues. Trimming took 6 bases from V and 5 from J, leaving 9 bases between them. Germline CDR1 is MNHEY and CDR2 is SVGAGI. The CDR3 nucleotides are TGTGCCAGCAGCCTTACAGGAGATACGCAGTATTTT. It specifies CASSLTGDTQYF.

The chain carries TRBV4-3 and TRBJ2-1; 9 bases line up with TRBD2. With V trimmed by 2 bases and J by 7 bases, 9 bases remained unmatched. Germline CDR1 LGHNA, CDR2 YSLEER. There are 16 residues in the CDR3. CDR3 nucleotides: TGCGCCAGCAGCCAAAGAAGCGGGGGGATTACAAATGAGCAGTTCTTC. This codes for CASSQRSGGITNEQFF.

V is TRBV11-2 and J is TRBJ1-1; D is unresolved. CDR3 length: 16 residues. Germline values: CDR1 SGHAT, CDR2 FQNNGV. The V and J ends lost 1 base and 1 base respectively, with 13 bases between them. CDR3 sequence (DNA): TGTGCCAGCAGCTTAGCCACAGACACCAGGAACACTGAAGCTTTCTTT. Amino acids: CASSLATDTRNTEAFF.

This sequence joins TRBV19 and TRBJ2-2; TRBD1 might be the D (5 bases). Trimming left V 5 bases short and J 6 bases short, with 10 bases between. This CDR3 spans 13 amino acids. CDR1 and CDR2 from the germline V gene are LNHDA and SQIVND (reference sequence). The CDR3 spells CASSRQGAGELFF. The CDR3 bases are TGTGCCAGTAGTCGTCAGGGCGCCGGGGAGCTGTTTTTT.

This clone was seen once. This chain joins TRBV15 and TRBJ1-2; D is unclear. Between the trimmed V and J ends, which lost 4 bases and 4 bases, there was a span of 10 bases. This CDR3 is built from 13 residues. Germline CDR1 and CDR2: LNHNV and YYDKDF (reference sequence). The CDR3 loop is CATSTRQPYGYTF. The CDR3, as DNA: TGTGCCACCAGCACGAGGCAGCCCTATGGCTACACCTTC. The variable domain in full, with the rest retrieved from reference TRBV15 and TRBJ1-2, is DAMVIQNPRYQVTQFGKPVTLSCSQTLNHNVMYWYQQKSSQAPKLLFHYYDKDFNNEADTPDNFQSRRPNTSFCFLDIRSPGLGDTAMYLCATSTRQPYGYTFGSGTRLTVV.

The rearrangement joins TRBV7-3 to TRBJ2-3; tentatively, D is TRBD2 (5 bases). The V gene's germline CDR1 is SGHTA and CDR2 FQGTGA. This CDR3 spans 16 amino acids. The V gene lost 3 bases and the J gene lost 7 bases, with 20 bases spanning the gap. CDR3 DNA: TGTGCCAGCAGCTTTTCTGAGGACTCTAATAAATATACGCAGTATTTT. Translation: CASSFSEDSNKYTQYF. Using reference TRBV7-3 and TRBJ2-3 for the parts outside the CDR3, the full variable domain is GAGVSQTPSNKVTEKGKYVELRCDPISGHTALYWYRQSLGQGPEFLIYFQGTGAADDSGLPNDRFFAVRPEGSVSTLKIQRTERGDSAVYLCASSFSEDSNKYTQYFGPGTRLTVL.

The CDR3 sequence is CASSPRGRGELFF. The CDR3 bases are TGTGCCAGCAGCCCCAGGGGCCGCGGGGAGCTGTTTTTT. The chain couples TRBV7-2 to TRBJ2-2; possible D gene TRBD1, 6 bases. The CDR3 is 13 residues long. Germline loops: CDR1 SGHTA, CDR2 FQGNSA. The V end lost 5 bases, the J end lost 7 bases, and 11 bases lay between the germline ends. Variable domain in full (rest from reference TRBV7-2 and TRBJ2-2): GAGVSQSPSNKVTEKGKDVELRCDPISGHTALYWYRQSLGQGLEFLIYFQGNSAPDKSGLPSDRFSAERTGGSVSTLTIQRTQQEDSAVYLCASSPRGRGELFFGEGSRLTVL.

The CDR3 DNA follows: TGTGCCAGCACTACACGGACAGCCAACACAGATACGCAGTATTTT. Encoded protein: CASTTRTANTDTQYF. The chain couples TRBV7-9 to TRBJ2-3; D is possibly TRBD1 (6 bases). The CDR3 has 15 residues. Trimming stripped 7 bases from V and 2 bases from J, with 16 bases between. Germline CDR1 SEHNR, CDR2 FQNEAQ (reference sequence).

This chain uses TRBV11-2 with TRBJ2-5, with TRBD2 matching 9 bases. Trimming removed 10 bases from V and 5 bases from J; junction bases left unmatched: 11. The CDR3 has 14 amino acids. Germline V gene sequence: CDR1 SGHAT, CDR2 FQNNGV. CDR3 in amino acids: CATRGVSGGETQYF. For the CDR3, the DNA is TGTGCCACCCGGGGGGTTAGCGGGGGCGAGACCCAGTACTTC.

This clone was counted a single time. V gene TRBV5-1 combines with J gene TRBJ2-5, with 7 positions matching TRBD1. The CDR3 runs to 14 residues. Germline V gene lookup returns CDR1 SGHRS and CDR2 YFSETQ. With 5 bases clipped from V and 2 bases from J, the junction kept 6 bases outside the gene matches. As DNA, the CDR3 is TGCGCCAGCAGTCCCCAGGGACAGCAAGAGACCCAGTACTTC. Translated: CASSPQGQQETQYF. Based on the CDR3 plus reference TRBV5-1 and TRBJ2-5, the full variable domain is KAGVTQTPRYLIKTRGQQVTLSCSPISGHRSVSWYQQTPGQGLQFLFEYFSETQRNKGNFPGRFSGRQFSNSRSEMNVSTLELGDSALYLCASSPQGQQETQYFGPGTRLLVL.

This chain uses TRBV19 with TRBJ1-5, with a tentative D call TRBD1 (5 bases). The CDR3 is 14 residues long. Germline CDR1 LNHDA, CDR2 SQIVND (reference sequence). Trimming removed 3 bases from V and 8 bases from J, with 14 bases in between. The CDR3 protein is CASSILQGREPQHF. CDR3 DNA sequence: TGTGCCAGTAGTATTTTGCAGGGAAGGGAGCCCCAGCATTTT.

The rearrangement links TRBV10-3 to TRBJ2-5; D call uncertain. Trimming left V 2 bases short and J 4 bases short, with 2 bases between. From germline, CDR1 is ENHRY and CDR2 SYGVKD. CDR3 length: 11 residues. The CDR3, as DNA: TGTGCCATCAGTGAGCGAGAGACCCAGTACTTC. Protein product: CAISERETQYF.

The rearrangement joins TRBV6-4 to TRBJ1-1; D remains ambiguous. The CDR3 has 13 residues. The V gene lost 6 bases and the J gene lost 3 bases, with 11 bases spanning the gap. Germline V gene data show CDR1 as MRHNA and CDR2 as SNTAGT. The CDR3 spells CASRVDTDTEAFF. Here the CDR3 DNA reads TGTGCCAGCAGGGTAGATACGGACACTGAAGCTTTCTTT.

This clone was recorded only once. The V gene is TRBV9, the J gene TRBJ1-2; D is possibly TRBD1 (5 bases). The germline CDR1 and CDR2 sequences are SGDLS and YYNGEE. Trimming left V 5 bases short and J 4 bases short, with 33 bases between. The CDR3 runs 20 residues. The CDR3: CASSSHLDSLPFWPLYGYTF. In DNA form, the CDR3 reads TGTGCCAGCAGTTCCCATTTAGACAGCCTCCCATTTTGGCCTCTCTATGGCTACACCTTC.

This clone was recorded once. V is TRBV7-8 and J is TRBJ1-2; D gene unclear. Germline V gene sequence: CDR1 SGHVS, CDR2 FQNEAQ. V dropped 4 bases and J dropped 3 bases, with 18 bases sitting between them. CDR3 length equals 16 residues. This chain's CDR3 is CASSSLRGPGDYGYTF. As DNA, the CDR3 is TGTGCCAGCAGCTCTTTGCGCGGTCCGGGAGACTATGGCTACACCTTC.

V usage is TRBV27 and J usage is TRBJ2-2; D might be TRBD2 (5 bases). CDR1 is MNHEY, CDR2 SMNVEV, per germline (reference sequence). This CDR3 region has 17 residues. Trimming stripped 1 base from V and 7 bases from J, with 19 bases between. For the CDR3, the DNA is TGTGCCAGCAGTTTATTTGTTGTGGGTGTGGGAGACGGGGAGCTGTTTTTT. Its translation is CASSLFVVGVGDGELFF.

The rearrangement uses TRBV6-6 and TRBJ2-5; TRBD2 might be the D (6 bases). Per the germline V gene, CDR1 is MNHNY and CDR2 is SVGAGI (reference sequence). V dropped 3 bases and J dropped 1 base, with 15 bases sitting between them. The CDR3 length is 16 residues. The CDR3 region has the DNA TGTGCCAGCAGTTATGGGGATAGCGGAACCCAAGAGACCCAGTACTTC. Its translation is CASSYGDSGTQETQYF.